This entry describes one T cell receptor (beta chain). Antigen: not known. Clones were read by immunoSEQ multiplex PCR, and TCRdb kept only the in-frame ones, dropping some. The top ten hold approximately 7% of the sample, which has some 130,000 clones, approximately 95% seen once. This sample is part of a study of T cell responses to AZD1222 COVID-19 vaccine. The CDR3 is made up of 13 amino acids. V was trimmed by 4 bases and J by 5 bases, leaving 12 bases between them. Germline CDR1 SGHRS, CDR2 YFSETQ. Study-wide results and limits: Across spike, vaccine-associated CD4 TCRs were found, dominant at 160-218 and 743-854. Two AZD1222 doses significantly raised spike-specific TCR breadth and depth over controls.

The TCR comes from an adult who received the AZD1222 COVID-19 vaccine. The chain couples TRBV5-1 to TRBJ2-5; no reliable D call. The material sequenced was peripheral blood, taken 28 days after the second AZD1222 dose. The CDR3: CASSDGFSETQYF. The CDR3 nucleotides read TGCGCCAGCAGCGATGGGTTTTCTGAGACCCAGTACTTC.